This T cell receptor beta chain was recorded in a study of T cells in Graves' hyperthyroidism and ophthalmopathy. This clonotype was detected ten times or more. Its cognate antigen is unknown. Participants, patients aged 18 to 65, had newly diagnosed hyperthyroidism with a duration under 2 months. Around 10 ml fresh peripheral blood yielded the PBMCs. RNA transcripts provided the source from which TCR beta CDR3 regions were amplified. HTBI primers were the set used in a first-round RT-PCR of the TCR CDR3. Via MiXCR, TCRdb re-called the multiplex PCR reads, giving one row per CDR3 protein. The data contain some 420,000 distinct CDR3 sequences, about an eighth of them singletons. CDR3 size: 15 residues. Germline loops: CDR1 SGHRS, CDR2 YFSETQ. Trimming took 7 bases from V and 0 from J; bases not matched to a gene: 8. Study-wide results and limits: Researchers report that a 13 V-J model separated ophthalmopathy from stable hyperthyroidism.

Sample: blood. The V and J genes are TRBV5-1 and TRBJ2-3, with 7 bases identical to TRBD1. This TCR derives from a woman aged 18-30 years with Graves' hyperthyroidism. The CDR3 sequence: CASVYQGQSTDTQYF. The CDR3 DNA reads TGCGCCAGCGTCTATCAGGGACAGAGCACAGATACGCAGTATTTT.